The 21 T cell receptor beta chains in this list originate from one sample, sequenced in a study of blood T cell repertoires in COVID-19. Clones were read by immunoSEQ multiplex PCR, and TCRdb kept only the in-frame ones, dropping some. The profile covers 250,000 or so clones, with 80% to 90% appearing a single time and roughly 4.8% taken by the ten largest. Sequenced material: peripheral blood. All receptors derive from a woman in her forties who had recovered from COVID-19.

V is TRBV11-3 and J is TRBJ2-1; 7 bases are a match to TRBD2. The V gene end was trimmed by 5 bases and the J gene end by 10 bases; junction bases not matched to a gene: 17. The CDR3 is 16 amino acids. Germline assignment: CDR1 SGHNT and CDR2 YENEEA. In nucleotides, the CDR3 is TGTGCCAGCAGCACATTTTTCGGGGAGGGAGGGAAAGAGCAGTTCTTC. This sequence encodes CASSTFFGEGGKEQFF.

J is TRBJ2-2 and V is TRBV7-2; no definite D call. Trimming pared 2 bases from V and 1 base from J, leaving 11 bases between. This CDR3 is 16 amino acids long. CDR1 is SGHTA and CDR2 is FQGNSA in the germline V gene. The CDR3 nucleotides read TGTGCCAGCAGCTTAAATCCCGCGGTGAACACCGGGGAGCTGTTTTTT. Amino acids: CASSLNPAVNTGELFF.

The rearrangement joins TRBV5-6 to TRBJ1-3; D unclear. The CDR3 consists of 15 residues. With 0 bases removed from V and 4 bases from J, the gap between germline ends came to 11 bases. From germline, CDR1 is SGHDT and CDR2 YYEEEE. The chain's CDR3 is CASSLGREVGNTIYF. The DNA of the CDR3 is TGTGCCAGCAGCTTGGGCCGGGAGGTGGGAAACACCATATATTTT. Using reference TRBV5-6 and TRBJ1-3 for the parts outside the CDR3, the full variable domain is DAGVTQSPTHLIKTRGQQVTLRCSPKSGHDTVSWYQQALGQGPQFIFQYYEEEERQRGNFPDRFSGHQFPNYSSELNVNALLLGDSALYLCASSLGREVGNTIYFGEGSWLTVV.

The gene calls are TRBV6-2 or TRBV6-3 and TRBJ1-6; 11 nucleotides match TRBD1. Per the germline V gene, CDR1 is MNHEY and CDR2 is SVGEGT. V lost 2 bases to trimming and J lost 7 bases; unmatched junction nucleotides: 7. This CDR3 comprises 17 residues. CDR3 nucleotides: TGTGCCAGCAGTTACCCGGACAGGGGGCGCGGGAATTCACCCCTCCACTTT. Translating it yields CASSYPDRGRGNSPLHF.

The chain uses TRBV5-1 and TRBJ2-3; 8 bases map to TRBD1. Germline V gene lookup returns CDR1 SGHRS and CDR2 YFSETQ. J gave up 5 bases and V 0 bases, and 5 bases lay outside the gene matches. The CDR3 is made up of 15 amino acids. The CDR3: CASSLDRGEVDTQYF. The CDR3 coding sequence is TGCGCCAGCAGCTTGGACAGGGGGGAGGTAGATACGCAGTATTTT.

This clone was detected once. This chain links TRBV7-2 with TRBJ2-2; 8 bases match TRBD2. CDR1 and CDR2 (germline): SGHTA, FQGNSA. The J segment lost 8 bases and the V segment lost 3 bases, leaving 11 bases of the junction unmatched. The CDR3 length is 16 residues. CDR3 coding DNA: TGTGCCAGCAGCTTTGGGGCGGGGGGAAGCACGGGGGAGCTGTTTTTT. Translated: CASSFGAGGSTGELFF.

The CDR3 nucleotides read TGTGCCAGCACGGGACAGAGTTACACCGGGGAGCTGTTTTTT. The encoded protein is CASTGQSYTGELFF. This chain links TRBV2 with TRBJ2-2; 7 bases map to TRBD1. V lost 7 bases, J lost 3 bases, and 5 bases stayed unmatched. CDR1 SNHLY and CDR2 FYNNEI come from the germline V gene. CDR3 length equals 14 residues.

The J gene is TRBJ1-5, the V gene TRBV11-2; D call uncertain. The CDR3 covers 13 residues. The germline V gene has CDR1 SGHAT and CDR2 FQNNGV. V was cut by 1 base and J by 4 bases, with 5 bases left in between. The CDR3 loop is CASSLARNQPQHF. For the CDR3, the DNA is TGTGCCAGCAGCTTAGCCAGAAATCAGCCCCAGCATTTT.

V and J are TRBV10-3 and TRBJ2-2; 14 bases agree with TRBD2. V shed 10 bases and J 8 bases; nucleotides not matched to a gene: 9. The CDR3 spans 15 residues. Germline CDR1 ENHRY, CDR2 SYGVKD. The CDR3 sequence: CATSYGTSGSGELFF. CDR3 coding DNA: TGTGCCACGAGTTATGGGACTAGCGGGAGTGGGGAGCTGTTTTTT.

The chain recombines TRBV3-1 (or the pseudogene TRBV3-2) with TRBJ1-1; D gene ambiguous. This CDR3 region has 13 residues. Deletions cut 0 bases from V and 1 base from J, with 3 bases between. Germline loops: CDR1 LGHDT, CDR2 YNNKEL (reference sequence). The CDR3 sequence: CASSQDGNTEAFF. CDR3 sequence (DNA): TGTGCCAGCAGCCAAGACGGGAACACTGAAGCTTTCTTT.

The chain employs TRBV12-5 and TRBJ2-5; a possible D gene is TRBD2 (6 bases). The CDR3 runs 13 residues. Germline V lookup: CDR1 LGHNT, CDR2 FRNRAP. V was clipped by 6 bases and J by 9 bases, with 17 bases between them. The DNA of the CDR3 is TGTGCTAGTGGCCCGGGGGACCGTCGGGCCCAGTACTTC. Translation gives CASGPGDRRAQYF.

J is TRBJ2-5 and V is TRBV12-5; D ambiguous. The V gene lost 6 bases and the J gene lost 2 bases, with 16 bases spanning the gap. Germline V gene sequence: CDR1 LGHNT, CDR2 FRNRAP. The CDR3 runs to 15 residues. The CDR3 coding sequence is TGTGCTAGTGGCTATGGTCTCGGTTCACAAGAGACCCAGTACTTC. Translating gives CASGYGLGSQETQYF.

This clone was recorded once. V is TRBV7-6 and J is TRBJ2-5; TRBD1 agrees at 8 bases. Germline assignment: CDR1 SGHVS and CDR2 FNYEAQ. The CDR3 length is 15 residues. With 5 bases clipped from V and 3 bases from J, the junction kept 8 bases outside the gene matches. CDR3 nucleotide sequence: TGTGCCAGCAGCCCCAAAGACAGGGGAGAAGAGACCCAGTACTTC. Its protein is CASSPKDRGEETQYF.

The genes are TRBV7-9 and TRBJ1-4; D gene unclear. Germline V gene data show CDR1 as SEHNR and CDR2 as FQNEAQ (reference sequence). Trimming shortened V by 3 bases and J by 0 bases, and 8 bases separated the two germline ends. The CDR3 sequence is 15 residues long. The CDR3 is CASSFESATNEKLFF. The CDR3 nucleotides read TGTGCCAGCAGCTTCGAGAGTGCAACTAATGAAAAACTGTTTTTT.

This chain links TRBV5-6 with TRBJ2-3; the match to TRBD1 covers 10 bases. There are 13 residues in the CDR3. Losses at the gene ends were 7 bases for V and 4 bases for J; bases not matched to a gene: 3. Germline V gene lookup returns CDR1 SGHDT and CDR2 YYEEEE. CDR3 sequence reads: CASPGTGADTQYF. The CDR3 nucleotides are TGTGCCAGCCCCGGGACAGGGGCAGATACGCAGTATTTT.

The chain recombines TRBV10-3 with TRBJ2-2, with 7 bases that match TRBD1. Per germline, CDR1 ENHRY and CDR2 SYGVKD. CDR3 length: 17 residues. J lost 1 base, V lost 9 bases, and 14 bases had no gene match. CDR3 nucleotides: TGTGCCATGGCAAAGGTACACAGGGGAGTGAACACCGGGGAGCTGTTTTTT. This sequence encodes CAMAKVHRGVNTGELFF.

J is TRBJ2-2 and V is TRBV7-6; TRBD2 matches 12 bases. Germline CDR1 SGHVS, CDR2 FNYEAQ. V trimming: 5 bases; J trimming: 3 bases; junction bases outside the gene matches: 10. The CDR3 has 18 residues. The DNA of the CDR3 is TGTGCCAGCAGCCCAGGGGCTAGCGGGGGGGCGGACACCGGGGAGCTGTTTTTT. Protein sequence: CASSPGASGGADTGELFF.

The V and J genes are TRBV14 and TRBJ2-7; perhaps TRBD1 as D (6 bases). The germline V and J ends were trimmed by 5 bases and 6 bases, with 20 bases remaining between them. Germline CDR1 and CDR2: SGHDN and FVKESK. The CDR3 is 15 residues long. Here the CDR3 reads CASSKNPRGFAEQYV. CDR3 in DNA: TGTGCCAGCAGCAAAAACCCCAGGGGTTTTGCCGAGCAGTACGTC.

The CDR3 region has the DNA TGTGCCAGCAGCAAAGAAAAGAGGGCGGTAGAAGCTTTCTTT. Protein product: CASSKEKRAVEAFF. This chain connects TRBV21-1 to TRBJ1-1. TRBV21-1 is marked as a pseudogene. This CDR3 is built from 14 residues.

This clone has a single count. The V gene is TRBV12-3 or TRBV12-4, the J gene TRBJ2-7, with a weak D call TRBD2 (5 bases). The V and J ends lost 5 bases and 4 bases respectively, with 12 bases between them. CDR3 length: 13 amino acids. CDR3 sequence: CASSPPGRYEQYF. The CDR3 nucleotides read TGTGCCAGCAGTCCCCCGGGGAGATACGAGCAGTACTTC.

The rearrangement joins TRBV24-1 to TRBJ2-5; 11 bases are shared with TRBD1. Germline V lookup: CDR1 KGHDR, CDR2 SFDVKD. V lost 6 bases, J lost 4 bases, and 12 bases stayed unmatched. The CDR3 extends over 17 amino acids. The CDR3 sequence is CATSSGTGGSGGETQYF. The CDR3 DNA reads TGTGCCACCAGTTCCGGGACAGGGGGATCGGGTGGAGAGACCCAGTACTTC.